Shown below are 6 T cell receptor beta chains from a single sample sequenced in a study of CD8 T cells in ankylosing spondylitis. In TCRdb, the 5' RACE reads were re-called with MiXCR into one record per CDR3 protein. The sample lists about 310,000 distinct CDR3 sequences, about 20% seen once, with 3.5% in the top ten. Sequencing input: blood, either unsorted or a sorted T cell fraction (not recorded which). These receptors came from a female donor with ankylosing spondylitis or in good health (not recorded which).

The chain couples TRBV6-1 to TRBJ2-7; D may match TRBD1 or TRBD2 (7 bases each). Trimming removed 5 bases from V and 4 bases from J, with 24 bases in between. The CDR3 has 17 residues. Germline V gene sequence: CDR1 MNHNS, CDR2 SASEGT. CDR3 bases: TGTGCCAGCAGTAGGGGACAGACCGGGGGGACATCTTACGAGCAGTACTTC. This gives the protein CASSRGQTGGTSYEQYF.

This clonotype was counted between two and nine times. J is TRBJ1-5 and V is TRBV30; TRBD1 matches 10 bases. V lost 1 base, J lost 6 bases, and 3 bases stayed unmatched. CDR3 length: 14 residues. Germline assignment: CDR1 GTSNPN and CDR2 SVGIG (reference sequence). CDR3 nucleotide sequence: TGTGCCTGGAGTGCTGGACAGGGGGTTCAGCCCCAGCATTTT. It encodes CAWSAGQGVQPQHF.

The sample holds a few counts of this clonotype. The rearrangement links TRBV10-3 to TRBJ2-7; 7 bases fit TRBD2. V was pared by 7 bases and J by 2 bases, with 8 bases of the junction left unmatched. Germline V gene data show CDR1 as ENHRY and CDR2 as SYGVKD. CDR3 size: 14 residues. The CDR3 sequence is CAINEAGVPYEQYF. CDR3 bases: TGTGCCATCAACGAGGCGGGAGTTCCCTACGAGCAGTACTTC.

The genes are TRBV7-8 and TRBJ2-5; no clear D. Germline V gene sequence: CDR1 SGHVS, CDR2 FQNEAQ. There are 12 residues in the CDR3. The ends were cut back, 4 bases at V and 4 bases at J, with 7 bases in the middle. The CDR3 bases are TGTGCCAGCAGCTCTATAGGAGAGACCCAGTACTTC. It yields the protein CASSSIGETQYF. Looking up the rest from reference TRBV7-8 and TRBJ2-5 gives the full variable domain: GAGVSQSPRYKVAKRGQDVALRCDPISGHVSLFWYQQALGQGPEFLTYFQNEAQLDKSGLPSDRFFAERPEGSVSTLKIQRTQQEDSAVYLCASSSIGETQYFGPGTRLLVL.

This clonotype was observed a handful of times. The chain carries TRBV11-2 and TRBJ2-1; 7 nucleotides align to TRBD2. The CDR3 consists of 15 residues. The V gene's germline CDR1 is SGHAT and CDR2 FQNNGV. V gave up 0 bases and J gave up 7 bases; unmatched junction bases: 6. The CDR3 reads CASSLESTSRNEQFF. The CDR3 bases are TGTGCCAGCAGCTTAGAATCGACTAGCAGGAATGAGCAGTTCTTC.

This clonotype was recorded a few times. The chain has TRBV15 and TRBJ1-6, with 7 bases identical to TRBD1. The CDR3 consists of 15 residues. Unmatched junction bases numbered 15, after V lost 8 bases and J lost 11 bases. Germline CDR1 and CDR2: LNHNV and YYDKDF (reference sequence). CDR3: CATEQTGQGLTPLHF. Written as DNA, the CDR3 is TGTGCCACCGAACAGACAGGGCAGGGTCTGACACCCCTCCACTTT.